This T cell receptor (beta chain) was documented in a study of cytomegalovirus exposure and HLA in healthy donors. Study results and limitations: In a later analysis, across HLA loci, associated TCR counts were highest for DRB1, lowest for HLA-C. From TCR beta sequences, most subjects' HLA-A and HLA-B alleles were reportedly predicted accurately.

Each donor's status was that of a healthy bone marrow donor. On this clone itself: Its antigen is currently unknown.

The CDR3 is 15 amino acids. The V and J ends lost 4 bases and 5 bases, in that order; junction bases with no gene match: 9. Germline assignment: CDR1 MGHDK and CDR2 SYGVNS. The primer mix had 60 Vbeta and 13 Jbeta primers. Produced via immunoSEQ multiplex PCR; TCRdb's table is partial and in-frame only. The sample has about 130,000 clones; 80% are singletons. Source material: PBMCs. The rearrangement links TRBV25-1 to TRBJ2-3; 7 bases match TRBD1. The clonotype was recovered from a man younger than 40 in good health and CMV-seropositive. This CDR3 reads CASSGRGQREDTQYF. The CDR3 DNA is TGTGCCAGCAGTGGAAGGGGGCAGAGGGAAGATACGCAGTATTTT.